The rows below give T cell receptor beta chains drawn from one sample of a study of T and B cells in COVID-19 patients. A single record per CDR3 protein comes from TCRdb applying MiXCR to the multiplex PCR reads. This table holds approximately 26,000 distinct CDR3 sequences, approximately 32% found once. Sequencing used blood. The receptors were gathered from a human donor who had recovered from COVID-19. Both conserved end residues are part of each CDR3. Fields, in order: J gene, clone size, D gene, V gene, CDR3 protein, CDR3 DNA. A D gene is named only where the DNA matches it firmly. Clone sizes are given selectively: once, few, many, or a class where the clone is expanded.

TRBJ1-2,-,-,TRBV27,CASSWSPLPGQWGYTF,TGTGCCAGCAGTTGGAGCCCATTGCCGGGACAATGGGGCTACACCTTC
TRBJ1-5,-,TRBD1,TRBV18,CASSLQGWNQPQHF,TGTGCCAGCTCCCTACAGGGGTGGAATCAGCCCCAGCATTTT
TRBJ1-5,few,-,TRBV6-2/TRBV6-3,CASSSEGSQPQHF,TGTGCCAGCAGTTCCGAGGGCTCTCAGCCCCAGCATTTT
TRBJ1-6,-,-,TRBV10-2,CAISDWDGNSPLHF,TGCGCCATCAGTGATTGGGACGGCAATTCACCCCTCCACTTT
TRBJ2-1,few,TRBD2,TRBV12-3/TRBV12-4,CASSLGRLGTSGFEQFF,TGTGCCAGCAGTTTGGGTAGGTTGGGGACTAGCGGGTTCGAGCAGTTCTTC
TRBJ1-2,-,-,TRBV18,CASSPLTGNYGYTF,TGTGCCAGCTCCCCCCTTACTGGGAACTATGGCTACACCTTC
TRBJ2-7,-,-,TRBV6-6,CASSYSGTPSDEQYF,TGTGCCAGCAGTTACTCGGGGACGCCCTCGGACGAGCAGTACTTC
TRBJ1-5,few,-,TRBV27,CASSLFGNQPQHF,TGTGCCAGCAGTTTATTTGGCAATCAGCCCCAGCATTTT
TRBJ2-1,-,-,TRBV4-2,CASSQEVRDRQFF,TGTGCCAGCAGCCAAGAGGTTCGCGACAGGCAGTTCTTC
TRBJ2-1,-,TRBD1,TRBV6-1,CASSYRGNEQFF,TGTGCCAGCAGTTACAGGGGCAATGAGCAGTTCTTC
TRBJ2-7,-,-,TRBV6-1,CASSRQYYEQYF,TGTGCCAGCAGTAGACAGTACTACGAGCAGTACTTC
TRBJ2-5,medium-sized,-,TRBV6-5,CASTEQETQYF,TGTGCCAGCACCGAACAAGAGACCCAGTACTTC
TRBJ2-1,-,-,TRBV6-4,CASSQDRPEQFF,TGTGCCAGCAGCCAAGATCGGCCTGAGCAGTTCTTC
TRBJ1-1,-,TRBD1,TRBV6-6,CASSQQGAVEAFF,TGTGCCAGCAGTCAGCAGGGGGCGGTGGAAGCTTTCTTT
TRBJ2-1,-,-,TRBV20-1,CSAQQGGSYNEQFF,TGCAGTGCTCAGCAGGGGGGCTCCTACAATGAGCAGTTCTTC
TRBJ1-5,medium-sized,-,TRBV30,CAWRVGKDQPQHF,TGTGCCTGGAGGGTGGGCAAAGATCAGCCCCAGCATTTT
TRBJ1-2,few,-,TRBV6-2/TRBV6-3,CASSYGRTLDGYTF,TGTGCCAGCAGTTACGGACGGACACTGGATGGCTACACCTTC
TRBJ2-7,many,-,TRBV6-2/TRBV6-3,CASSYARYEQYF,TGTGCCAGCAGTTACGCCCGCTACGAGCAGTACTTC
TRBJ2-6,-,-,TRBV15,CATSRDSPGSLSGANVLTF,TGTGCCACCAGCAGAGATTCCCCAGGGTCCCTCTCTGGGGCCAACGTCCTGACTTTC
TRBJ2-1,-,-,TRBV7-2,CASSLGPTGNSNEQFF,TGTGCCAGCAGCTTAGGCCCCACAGGTAACTCGAATGAGCAGTTCTTC
TRBJ1-6,-,-,TRBV6-6,CASSYEVDRRGNSPLHF,TGTGCCAGCAGTTACGAAGTAGACAGGCGGGGGAATTCACCCCTCCACTTT
TRBJ1-5,once,-,TRBV30,CAWGRSNQPQHF,TGTGCCTGGGGGAGGAGTAATCAGCCCCAGCATTTT
TRBJ2-1,few,TRBD2,TRBV18,CASSLYSGGKTNEQFF,TGTGCCAGCTCACTTTACTCGGGGGGGAAAACCAATGAGCAGTTCTTC
TRBJ2-3,-,TRBD2,TRBV20-1,CSAETSGITDTQYF,TGCAGTGCGGAGACTAGCGGGATCACAGATACGCAGTATTTT
TRBJ1-1,-,-,TRBV6-2/TRBV6-3,CASQQGGVSTEAFF,TGTGCCTCCCAACAGGGAGGGGTGAGTACTGAAGCTTTCTTT
TRBJ1-5,few,-,TRBV5-8,CASSSGEGWSNQPQHF,TGTGCCAGCAGCTCTGGTGAGGGTTGGAGCAATCAGCCCCAGCATTTT
TRBJ1-2,once,-,TRBV20-1,CSAIGQRRNYGYTF,TGCAGTGCTATCGGGCAGAGACGTAACTATGGCTACACCTTC
TRBJ2-5,-,-,TRBV6-5,CASSYSLVQETQYF,TGTGCCAGCAGTTACTCCCTTGTCCAAGAGACCCAGTACTTC
TRBJ1-2,-,-,TRBV11-2,CASSLVGYGYTF,TGTGCCAGCAGCTTAGTAGGGTATGGCTACACCTTC
TRBJ2-7,-,-,TRBV6-1,CASSEDNEQYF,TGTGCCAGCAGTGAGGATAACGAGCAGTACTTC
TRBJ2-3,-,TRBD2,TRBV27,CASSLIWREGRDTQYF,TGTGCCAGCAGTTTAATATGGCGGGAGGGCCGGGATACGCAGTATTTT
TRBJ2-5,-,-,TRBV10-3,CAISESTPQETQYF,TGTGCCATCAGTGAGTCGACACCCCAAGAGACCCAGTACTTC
TRBJ1-1,once,TRBD1,TRBV5-5,CASSGQGRGNTEAFF,TGTGCCAGCAGCGGACAGGGGCGAGGGAACACTGAAGCTTTCTTT
TRBJ2-1,few,-,TRBV27,CASSLYQGQQFF,TGTGCCAGCAGTTTATATCAGGGCCAGCAGTTCTTC
TRBJ2-7,-,TRBD1,TRBV29-1,CSAGPGQGDEQYF,TGCAGCGCTGGACCGGGACAGGGGGACGAGCAGTACTTC
TRBJ1-1,-,-,TRBV5-4,CASSLAGGAGTFF,TGTGCCAGCAGCTTGGCCGGGGGCGCGGGAACTTTCTTT
TRBJ2-1,few,-,TRBV5-5,CASSQGRPGAHNEQFF,TGTGCCAGCAGCCAAGGGCGGCCGGGGGCCCACAATGAGCAGTTCTTC